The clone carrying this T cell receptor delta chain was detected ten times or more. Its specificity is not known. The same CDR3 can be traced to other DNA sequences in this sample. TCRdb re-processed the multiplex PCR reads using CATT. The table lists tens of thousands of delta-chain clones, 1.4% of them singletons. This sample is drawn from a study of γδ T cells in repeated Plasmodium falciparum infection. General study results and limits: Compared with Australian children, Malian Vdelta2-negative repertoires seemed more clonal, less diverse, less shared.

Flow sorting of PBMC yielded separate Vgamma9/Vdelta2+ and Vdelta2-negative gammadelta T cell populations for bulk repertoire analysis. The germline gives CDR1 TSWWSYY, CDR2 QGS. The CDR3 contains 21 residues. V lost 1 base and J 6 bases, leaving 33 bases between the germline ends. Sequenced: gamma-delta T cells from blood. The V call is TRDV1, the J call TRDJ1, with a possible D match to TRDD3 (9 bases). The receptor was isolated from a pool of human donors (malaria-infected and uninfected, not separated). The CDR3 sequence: CALGEPVLPTVLGESPHKLIF. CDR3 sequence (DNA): TGTGCTCTTGGGGAACCGGTGCTTCCTACTGTACTGGGGGAATCGCCGCATAAACTCATCTTT.